These 6 T cell receptor beta chains were all obtained from the same sample, sequenced in a study of blood T cell repertoires in COVID-19. TCRdb's copy holds only in-frame clones and misses some; the assay was immunoSEQ multiplex PCR. Counted here are fewer than 500,000 clones, approximately 90% occurring once; the ten biggest clones make up more than 4%. Material: peripheral blood. The origin of the receptors is a woman younger than 45 with acute or convalescent COVID-19.

This clone was counted once. The V and J genes are TRBV28 and TRBJ1-6, with D tentatively TRBD1 (5 bases). The CDR3 is 18 amino acids. Trimming cost V 3 bases and J 0 bases, with 15 bases left between them. Germline CDR1 MDHEN, CDR2 SYDVKM. The CDR3: CASSFGAGQSSYNSPLHF. In DNA, the CDR3 is TGTGCCAGCAGTTTTGGGGCAGGCCAGAGCTCCTATAATTCACCCCTCCACTTT.

This clone showed up just once. V gene TRBV6-4 combines with J gene TRBJ2-1; TRBD2 matches at 8 bases. Germline trimming cut 9 bases from V and 0 bases from J; bases unmatched to any gene: 7. Germline V lookup: CDR1 MRHNA, CDR2 SNTAGT. CDR3 size: 15 residues. As DNA, the CDR3 is TGTGCCAGACCCCTGGCGGGGGGCTCCTACAATGAGCAGTTCTTC. Protein product: CARPLAGGSYNEQFF.

The V and J genes are TRBV6-5 and TRBJ2-3; TRBD1 aligns across 10 bases. CDR3 size: 13 residues. V trimming: 4 bases; J trimming: 14 bases; junction bases outside the gene matches: 9. Per the germline V gene, CDR1 is MNHEY and CDR2 is SVGAGI. The CDR3 spells CASSSFAGQGLYF. In nucleotides, the CDR3 is TGTGCCAGCAGTTCGTTTGCGGGACAGGGGCTGTATTTT.

The chain is built from TRBV7-2 and TRBJ2-7; 9 nucleotides agree with TRBD1. V trimming: 5 bases; J trimming: 7 bases; junction bases outside the gene matches: 12. CDR3 length: 15 amino acids. Germline CDR1 is SGHTA and CDR2 is FQGNSA. The CDR3 protein is CASSQVGTGLLEQYF. The DNA for the CDR3 is TGTGCCAGCAGCCAGGTCGGGACAGGGCTTTTGGAGCAGTACTTC.

The chain joins TRBV19 to TRBJ2-5; 9 bases match TRBD2. The germline V gene has CDR1 LNHDA and CDR2 SQIVND (reference sequence). Germline trimming cut 4 bases from V and 0 bases from J; bases unmatched to any gene: 9. This CDR3 has 17 residues. The CDR3 DNA follows: TGTGCCAGTAGTAGGACTCGTAGCGGGGGCTACCAAGAGACCCAGTACTTC. Amino acid sequence: CASSRTRSGGYQETQYF.

This clone has more than one count but fewer than ten. The chain joins TRBV6-5 to TRBJ1-1; 9 nucleotides agree with TRBD1. Germline V gene sequence: CDR1 MNHEY, CDR2 SVGAGI. This CDR3 comprises 15 residues. The trim removed 6 bases at V and 1 base at J, leaving 6 bases unmatched. For the CDR3, the DNA is TGTGCCAGCAGGAGGACAGGGGCCAAGAACACTGAAGCTTTCTTT. Translated, it gives CASRRTGAKNTEAFF.